This T cell receptor beta chain was profiled in a study of blood T cell repertoires in COVID-19 (TCRdb year 2020). About the study as a whole: Collaborator samples came from the United States, Italy and Spain and covered acute and convalescent phases of COVID-19. The prospective study material was composed of cDNA or gDNA derived from T cells, B-cell-depleted T cells, or PBMCs. The dataset comprised deeply sampled blood TCRbeta repertoires from subjects exposed to, actively infected with, or recovered from COVID-19. The repertoires were released in a freely available public database intended as a resource for research on the immune response to SARS-CoV-2. The samples were drawn from the first 160 participants of the ongoing ImmuneRACE study and from 1,254 subjects provided by 6 global collaborators. A de-identified subject ID, COVID-19 status, age in years and sex were almost always included in the sample metadata. HLA class I and class II types, where available, came from metadata supplied by the sample provider rather than from assay-based typing.

The immunoSEQ Assay, a bias-controlled multiplex PCR, was used to amplify TCRbeta CDR3 regions from genomic DNA. Concerning the study's data processing: The number of nucleated cells in each sample was estimated by amplification of reference gene primers within the assay. To quantify the absolute abundance of each unique TCRbeta CDR3 rearrangement, sequence reads were collapsed and filtered. For each sample, productive Simpson clonality was calculated as the square root of Simpson's diversity index across productive rearrangements. TCRdb obtained this table from immuneACCESS and retained in-frame rearrangements with V and J assigned. These tables miss some clones; where compared with another copy, unresolved V genes account for less than half of the shortfall, and the remainder is unexplained. The DNA gave D and trimming, while V, J and clone size come from that table. This sample gives approximately 300,000 clones in total; around 90% of them show up just once. More than 6% of the sample rests with the top ten.

What the authors observed across the whole study: Clinical and demographic metadata were provided uncurated, with the amount varying by source and participant.

A remark on this clone: What this receptor recognizes is not known. Base qualities are not recorded, but no much larger clone differs from it by a single base.

The CDR3 contains 12 residues, cysteine and phenylalanine counted. Left in the record is the CDR3 DNA by itself, 36 bases read in frame from the first base. V gives up 8 bases and J gives up 3 bases, and the segment between their germline ends measures 10 bases. The CDR1 and CDR2 encoded by the germline V gene (reference sequence) are LGHDT and YNNKEL. At one collaborating source in Seattle, patients were enrolled during active infection and were followed longitudinally through the course of disease. Collaborating institutions collected whole blood in K2EDTA tubes following their own protocols. For TCRbeta analysis, collaborator samples were shipped as frozen whole blood, as isolated PBMCs, or as DNA extracted from either sample type.

The clonotype comes from a woman aged 30 to 39 with COVID-19, enrolled during active disease. This chain joins TRBV3-1 (or the pseudogene TRBV3-2) to TRBJ1-2, and the D gene may be TRBD1, 5 bases matching. Sequencing was performed on peripheral blood. The DNA reads TGTGCCAGCCTGGGGGGAGACTATGGCTACACCTTC. Protein translation: CASLGGDYGYTF.